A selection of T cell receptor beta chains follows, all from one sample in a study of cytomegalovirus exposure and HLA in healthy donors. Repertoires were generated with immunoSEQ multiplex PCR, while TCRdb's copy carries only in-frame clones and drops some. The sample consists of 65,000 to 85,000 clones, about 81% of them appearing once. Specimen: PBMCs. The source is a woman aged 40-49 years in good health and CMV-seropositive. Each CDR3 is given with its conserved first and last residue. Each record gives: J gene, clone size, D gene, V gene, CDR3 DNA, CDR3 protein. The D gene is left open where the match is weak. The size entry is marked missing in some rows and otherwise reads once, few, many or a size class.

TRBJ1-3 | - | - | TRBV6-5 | TGTGCCAGCATTAGACAGGCATACTCTGGAAACACCATATATTTT | CASIRQAYSGNTIYF
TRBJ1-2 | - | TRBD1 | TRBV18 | TGTGCCAGCTCACCGTATACAGGGGACGACTATGGCTACACCTTC | CASSPYTGDDYGYTF
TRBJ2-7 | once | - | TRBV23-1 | TGCGCCAGCAGTCAATGTAGGGGAATCCCCTACGAGCAGTACTTC | CASSQCRGIPYEQYF
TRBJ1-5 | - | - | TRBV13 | TGTGCCAGCAGCTTAGGAGGACAGAACAATCAGCCCCAGCATTTT | CASSLGGQNNQPQHF
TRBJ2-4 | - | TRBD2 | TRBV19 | TGTGCCAGTATTTCTGTACTAGCGGGGCGAAACATTCAGTACTTC | CASISVLAGRNIQYF
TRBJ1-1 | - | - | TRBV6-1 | TGTGCCAGCAGTGAAGTAGTAAACACTGAAGCTTTCTTT | CASSEVVNTEAFF
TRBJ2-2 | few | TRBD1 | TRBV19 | TGTGCCAGTAGTGCCCCAGGGGGGAACACCGGGGAGCTGTTTTTT | CASSAPGGNTGELFF
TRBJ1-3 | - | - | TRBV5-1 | TGCGCCAGCAGCAACCGGTCCCTCATTCACTCTGGAAACACCATATATTTT | CASSNRSLIHSGNTIYF
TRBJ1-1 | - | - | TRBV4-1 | TGCGCCAGCAGCCAAGTGTTACAGGGACCGAACACTGAAGCTTTCTTT | CASSQVLQGPNTEAFF
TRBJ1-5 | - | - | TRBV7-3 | TGTGCCAGCAGCTTTGGGGCAGGGGATCAGCCCCAGCATTTT | CASSFGAGDQPQHF
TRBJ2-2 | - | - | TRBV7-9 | TGTGCCAGCACCCCCCCGAGGGGGGGGGCCGGCGGGGAGCTGTTTTTT | CASTPPRGGAGGELFF
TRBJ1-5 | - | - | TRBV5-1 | TGCGCCAGCAGCTTAGAGGCAGGGGTTCAGCCCCAGCATTTT | CASSLEAGVQPQHF
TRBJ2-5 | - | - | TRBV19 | TGTGCCAGTAGCGAACCAGGGGTCCGAGAGACCCAGTACTTC | CASSEPGVRETQYF
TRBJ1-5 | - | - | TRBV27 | TGTGCCAGCAGTTTAGTAGGGAGAGGCAATCAGCCCCAGCATTTT | CASSLVGRGNQPQHF
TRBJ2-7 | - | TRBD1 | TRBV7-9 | TGTTCCAGCAGCTATATACAACGGACAGGGGTCGAGCAGTACTTC | CSSSYIQRTGVEQYF
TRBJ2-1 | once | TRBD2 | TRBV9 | TGTGCCAGCAGCCCGGGACTAGCGGGGGGGCAGGATGAGCAGTTCTTC | CASSPGLAGGQDEQFF
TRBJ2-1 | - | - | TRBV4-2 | TGTGCCAGCAGCCAAGAGGTGGCCATCACCTCCTACAATGAGCAGTTCTTC | CASSQEVAITSYNEQFF
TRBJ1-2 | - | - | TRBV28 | TGTGCCAGCAGTTTAGGCCAGGCCGGTAACTATGGCTACACCTTC | CASSLGQAGNYGYTF
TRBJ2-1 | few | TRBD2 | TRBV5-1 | TGCGCCAGCAGCTCGGAACTAGCGGGAGGAAATGAGCAGTTCTTC | CASSSELAGGNEQFF
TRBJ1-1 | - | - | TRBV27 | TGTGCCAGCAGTAGAATAGACAGAAACACTGAAGCTTTCTTT | CASSRIDRNTEAFF